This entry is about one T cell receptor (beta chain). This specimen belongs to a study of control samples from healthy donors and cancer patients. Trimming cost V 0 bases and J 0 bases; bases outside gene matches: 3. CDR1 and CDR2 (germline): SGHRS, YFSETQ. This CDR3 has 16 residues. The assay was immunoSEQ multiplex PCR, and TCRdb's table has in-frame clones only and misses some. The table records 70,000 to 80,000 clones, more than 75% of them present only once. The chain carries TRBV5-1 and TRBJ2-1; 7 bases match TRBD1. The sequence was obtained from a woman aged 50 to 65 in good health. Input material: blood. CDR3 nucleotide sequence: TGCGCCAGCAGCTTGGCCAGACAGGGCTCCTACAATGAGCAGTTCTTC. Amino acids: CASSLARQGSYNEQFF.